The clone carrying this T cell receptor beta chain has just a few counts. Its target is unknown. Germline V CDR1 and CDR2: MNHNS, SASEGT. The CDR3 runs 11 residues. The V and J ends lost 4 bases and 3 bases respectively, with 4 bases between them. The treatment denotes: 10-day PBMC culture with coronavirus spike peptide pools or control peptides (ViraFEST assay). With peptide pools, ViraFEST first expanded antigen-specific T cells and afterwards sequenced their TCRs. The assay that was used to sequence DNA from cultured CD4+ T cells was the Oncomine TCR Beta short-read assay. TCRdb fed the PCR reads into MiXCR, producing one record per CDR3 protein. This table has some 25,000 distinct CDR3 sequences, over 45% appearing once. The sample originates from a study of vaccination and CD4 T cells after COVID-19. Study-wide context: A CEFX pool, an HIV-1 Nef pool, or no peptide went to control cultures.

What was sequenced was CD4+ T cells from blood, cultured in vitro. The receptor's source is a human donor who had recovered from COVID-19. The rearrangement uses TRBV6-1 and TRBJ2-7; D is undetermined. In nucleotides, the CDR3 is TGTGCCAGCAGTGGAGTCTACGAGCAGTACTTC. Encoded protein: CASSGVYEQYF.